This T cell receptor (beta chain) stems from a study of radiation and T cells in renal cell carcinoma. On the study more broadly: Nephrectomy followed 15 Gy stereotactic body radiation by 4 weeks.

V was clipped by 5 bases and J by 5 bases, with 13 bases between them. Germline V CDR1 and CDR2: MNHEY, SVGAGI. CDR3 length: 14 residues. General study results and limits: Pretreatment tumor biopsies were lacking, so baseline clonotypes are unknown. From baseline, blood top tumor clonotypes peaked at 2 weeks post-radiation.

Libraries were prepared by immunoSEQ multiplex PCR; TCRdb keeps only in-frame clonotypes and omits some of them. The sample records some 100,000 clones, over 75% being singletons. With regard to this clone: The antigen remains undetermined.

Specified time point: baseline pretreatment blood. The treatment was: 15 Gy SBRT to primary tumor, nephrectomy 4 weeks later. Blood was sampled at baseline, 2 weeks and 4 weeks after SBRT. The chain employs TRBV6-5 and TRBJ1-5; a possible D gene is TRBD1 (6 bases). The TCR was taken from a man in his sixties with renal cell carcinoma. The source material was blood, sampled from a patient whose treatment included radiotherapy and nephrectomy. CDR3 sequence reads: CASSGGARYQPQHF. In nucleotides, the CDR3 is TGTGCCAGCAGTGGGGGCGCGCGTTATCAGCCCCAGCATTTT.